One T cell receptor (beta chain) is described in this entry. Its antigen is unknown. TCRdb keeps only in-frame clones here, not all; method: immunoSEQ multiplex PCR. The data show 150,000 or so clones, over 85% seen once. The data are from a study of T cell responses to AZD1222 COVID-19 vaccine. Germline V gives CDR1 KGHSH, CDR2 LQKENI. Trimming cost V 6 bases and J 5 bases, with 17 bases left between them. The CDR3 is made up of 14 amino acids. Study findings and constraints: Only a handful of AZD1222 recipients were seropositive at baseline.

The clonotype originates from an adult in good health. The chain uses TRBV18 and TRBJ2-7; tentative D call: TRBD2 (5 bases). Sequences were derived from peripheral blood, sampled on day 0 of AZD1222 vaccination. In nucleotides, the CDR3 is TGTGCCAGCTCGCTTTCGTCCCGGGAAGACGAGCAGTACTTC. This encodes CASSLSSREDEQYF.